This T cell receptor (beta chain) originates from a study of shared T cell receptors in the human thymus. The repertoire was sequenced with immunoSEQ multiplex PCR; TCRdb's copy has only in-frame clones and lacks some. Of 720,000 or so clones detected, approximately 85% appear once; the ten largest clones hold 0.008% to 0.011%. V gave up 2 bases and J gave up 4 bases; unmatched junction bases: 2. CDR1 and CDR2 from the germline V gene are SGHAT and FQNNGV. This CDR3 has 15 amino acids. This clone was detected only a few times. A further study also used this sample, focusing on human thymus T cells. In that study: Corrective cardiac operations yielded the resected thymus tissue. Thymic and blood repertoires showed apparently biased V and J gene usage.

Material: thymocytes. This TCR came from a girl less than two years old with a congenital heart defect. The chain links TRBV11-2 to TRBJ2-6; 7 bases are a match to TRBD1. CDR3: CASSLHRGGANVLTF. Here the CDR3 DNA reads TGTGCCAGCAGCTTACACAGGGGAGGGGCCAACGTCCTGACTTTC.